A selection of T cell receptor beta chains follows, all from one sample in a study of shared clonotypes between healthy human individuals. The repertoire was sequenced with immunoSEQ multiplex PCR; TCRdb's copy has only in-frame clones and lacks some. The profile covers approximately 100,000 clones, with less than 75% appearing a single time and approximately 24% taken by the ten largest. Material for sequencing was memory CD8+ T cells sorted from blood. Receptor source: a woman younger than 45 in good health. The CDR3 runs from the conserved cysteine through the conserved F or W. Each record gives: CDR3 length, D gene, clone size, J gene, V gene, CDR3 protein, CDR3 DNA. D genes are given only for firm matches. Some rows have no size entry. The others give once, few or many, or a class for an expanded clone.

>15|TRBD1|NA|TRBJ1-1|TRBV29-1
CSAPGQGRQNTEAFF
TGCAGCGCCCCGGGACAGGGGCGACAAAACACTGAAGCTTTCTTT
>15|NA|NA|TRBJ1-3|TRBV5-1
CASSHTDSGATPIYF
TGCGCCAGCAGCCATACCGACAGTGGGGCCACCCCCATATATTTT
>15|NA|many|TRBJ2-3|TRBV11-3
CASSLGEGTTDTQYF
TGTGCCAGCAGCTTAGGTGAAGGGACCACAGATACGCAGTATTTT
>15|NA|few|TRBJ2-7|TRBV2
CASSEWTGRGLGQYF
TGTGCCAGCAGTGAATGGACGGGACGGGGTCTGGGGCAGTACTTC
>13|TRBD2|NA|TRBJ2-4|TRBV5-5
CASSLVGEGIQYF
TGTGCCAGCAGCTTGGTAGGGGAGGGCATTCAGTACTTC
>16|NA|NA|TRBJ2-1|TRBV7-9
CASSPPGPTNYNEQFF
TGTGCCAGCAGTCCCCCCGGGCCCACCAACTACAATGAGCAGTTCTTC
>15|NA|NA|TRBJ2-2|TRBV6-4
CASSLRSENTGELFF
TGTGCCAGCAGTTTAAGGAGCGAGAACACCGGGGAGCTGTTTTTT
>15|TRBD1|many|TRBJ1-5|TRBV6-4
CASSDSTGGNQPQHF
TGTGCCAGCAGTGACTCGACAGGGGGCAATCAGCCCCAGCATTTT
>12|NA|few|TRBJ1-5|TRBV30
CAWNRGGQPQHF
TGTGCCTGGAATAGGGGGGGTCAGCCCCAGCATTTT
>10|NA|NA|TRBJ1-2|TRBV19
CASYKEHYTF
TGTGCCAGCTATAAGGAGCACTACACCTTC
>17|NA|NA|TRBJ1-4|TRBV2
CASTTPTRGATNEKLFF
TGTGCCAGCACCACACCTACACGGGGAGCAACTAATGAAAAACTGTTTTTT
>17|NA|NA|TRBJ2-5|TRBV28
CASSLWTTSPLQETQYF
TGTGCCAGCAGTCTCTGGACAACCTCACCCTTACAAGAGACCCAGTACTTC
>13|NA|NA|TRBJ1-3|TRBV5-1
CASRDVAGNTIYF
TGCGCCAGCAGAGACGTTGCTGGAAACACCATATATTTT
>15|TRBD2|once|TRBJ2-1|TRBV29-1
CSIAGTSGIYNEQFF
TGCAGCATTGCCGGGACTAGCGGGATCTACAATGAGCAGTTCTTC
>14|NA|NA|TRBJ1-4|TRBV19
CASTSGRLNEKLFF
TGTGCCAGTACCTCGGGACGGCTTAATGAAAAACTGTTTTTT
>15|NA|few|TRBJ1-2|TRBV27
CASSPQQGTGYGYTF
TGTGCCAGCAGTCCTCAACAGGGAACGGGCTATGGCTACACCTTC
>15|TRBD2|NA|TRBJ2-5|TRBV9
CASSVDGRGKETQYF
TGTGCCAGCAGCGTAGACGGGAGGGGGAAAGAGACCCAGTACTTC
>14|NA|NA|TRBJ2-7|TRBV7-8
CASSLAVYGYEQYF
TGTGCCAGCAGCTTAGCGGTATACGGCTACGAGCAGTACTTC
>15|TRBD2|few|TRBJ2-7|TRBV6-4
CASSEGSGSSYEQYF
TGTGCCAGCAGTGAGGGTAGCGGGAGCTCCTACGAGCAGTACTTC
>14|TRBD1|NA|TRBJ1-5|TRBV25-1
CASRDRGRNQPQHF
TGTGCCAGCAGGGACAGGGGGCGGAATCAGCCCCAGCATTTT
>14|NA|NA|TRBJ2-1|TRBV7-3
CASSLYGVYNEQFF
TGTGCCAGCAGCTTATACGGAGTCTACAATGAGCAGTTCTTC
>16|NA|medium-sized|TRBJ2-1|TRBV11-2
CASSLDPQVLYNEQFF
TGTGCCAGCAGCTTAGATCCACAGGTCCTCTACAATGAGCAGTTCTTC
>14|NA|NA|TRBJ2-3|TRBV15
CATNGPSSTDTQYF
TGTGCCACCAACGGCCCCTCTAGCACAGATACGCAGTATTTT
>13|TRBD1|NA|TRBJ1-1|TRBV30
CAYQRQGWSEAFF
TGTGCCTACCAACGACAGGGGTGGTCTGAAGCTTTCTTT
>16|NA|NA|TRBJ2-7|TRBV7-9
CASRSLTLEGVYEQYF
TGTGCCAGCAGGTCCCTAACTTTGGAGGGGGTCTACGAGCAGTACTTC
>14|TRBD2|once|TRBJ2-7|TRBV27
CASSESGGRNEQYF
TGTGCCAGCAGTGAGTCGGGAGGGCGGAACGAGCAGTACTTC
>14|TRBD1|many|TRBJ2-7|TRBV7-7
CASSRDRRSVEQYF
TGTGCCAGCAGCCGGGACAGGAGATCTGTGGAGCAGTACTTC
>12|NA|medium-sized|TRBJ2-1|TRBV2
CASSPDSNEQFF
TGTGCCAGCAGCCCCGACTCTAATGAGCAGTTCTTC
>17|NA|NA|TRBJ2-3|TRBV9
CASSARFGRDSTDTQYF
TGTGCCAGCAGCGCCAGGTTCGGCAGGGATAGCACAGATACGCAGTATTTT
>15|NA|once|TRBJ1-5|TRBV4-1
CASRDGIYSNQPQHF
TGCGCCAGCAGAGACGGCATTTATAGCAATCAGCCCCAGCATTTT
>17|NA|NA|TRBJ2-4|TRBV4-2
CASTTSAAIATKNIQYF
TGTGCCAGTACTACGTCGGCGGCTATAGCGACCAAAAACATTCAGTACTTC
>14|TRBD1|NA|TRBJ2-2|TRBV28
CASSFGQGSGELFF
TGTGCCAGCAGTTTCGGACAGGGAAGCGGGGAGCTGTTTTTT
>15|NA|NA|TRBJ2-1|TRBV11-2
CASSLSLADYNEQFF
TGTGCCAGCAGCTTATCACTAGCAGATTACAATGAGCAGTTCTTC
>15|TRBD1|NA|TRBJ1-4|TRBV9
CASSLTTGSGEKLFF
TGTGCCAGCAGCCTGACGACAGGGAGTGGTGAAAAACTGTTTTTT
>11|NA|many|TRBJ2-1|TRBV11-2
CASSLGIEQFF
TGTGCCAGCAGCTTAGGGATCGAGCAGTTCTTC
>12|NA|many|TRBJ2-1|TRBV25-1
CASSSPGEEQFF
TGTGCCAGCAGCTCCCCAGGGGAAGAGCAGTTCTTC
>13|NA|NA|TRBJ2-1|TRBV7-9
CAISESSYNEQFF
TGTGCCATAAGCGAGAGCTCCTACAATGAGCAGTTCTTC
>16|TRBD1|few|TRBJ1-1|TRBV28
CASSWTTSGDSTEAFF
TGTGCCAGCAGTTGGACAACCTCGGGGGACAGCACTGAAGCTTTCTTT
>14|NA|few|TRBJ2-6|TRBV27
CASSFRPGANVLTF
TGTGCCAGCAGTTTCCGACCTGGGGCCAACGTCCTGACTTTC
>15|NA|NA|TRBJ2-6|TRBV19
CASRPISGGANVLTF
TGTGCCAGTAGGCCAATTTCAGGCGGGGCCAACGTCCTGACTTTC
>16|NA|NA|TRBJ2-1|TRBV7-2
CASSLATSGDYNEQFF
TGTGCCAGCAGCTTGGCTACGAGCGGAGACTACAATGAGCAGTTCTTC
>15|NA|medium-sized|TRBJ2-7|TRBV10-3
CAISESWDPPSEQYF
TGTGCCATCAGTGAGTCTTGGGATCCCCCCTCCGAGCAGTACTTC
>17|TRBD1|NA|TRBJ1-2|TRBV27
CASSLSMGTALNYGYTF
TGTGCCAGCAGTTTATCGATGGGGACAGCTCTTAACTATGGCTACACCTTC
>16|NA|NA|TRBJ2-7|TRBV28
CASSGRDTEWGYEQYF
TGTGCCAGCAGTGGGAGGGACACCGAATGGGGCTACGAGCAGTACTTC
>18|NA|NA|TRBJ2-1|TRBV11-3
CASSLGPFHGGIGDEQFF
TGTGCCAGCAGCTTAGGACCCTTCCACGGTGGGATCGGCGATGAGCAGTTCTTC